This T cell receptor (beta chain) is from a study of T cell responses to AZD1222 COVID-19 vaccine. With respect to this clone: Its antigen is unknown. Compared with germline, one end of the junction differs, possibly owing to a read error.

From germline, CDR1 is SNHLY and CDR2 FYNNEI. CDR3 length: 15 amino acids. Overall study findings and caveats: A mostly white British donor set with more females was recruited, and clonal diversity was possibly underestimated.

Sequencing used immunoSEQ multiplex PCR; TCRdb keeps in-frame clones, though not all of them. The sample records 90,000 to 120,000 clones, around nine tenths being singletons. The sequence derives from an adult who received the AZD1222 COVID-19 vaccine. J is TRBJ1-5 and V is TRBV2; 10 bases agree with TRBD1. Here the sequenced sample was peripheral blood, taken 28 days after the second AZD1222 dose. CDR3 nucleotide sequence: TGTGCCAGCAGCGAAGGGACAGGGGAATTCCAGCCCCAGCATTTT. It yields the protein CASSEGTGEFQPQHF.